One TCR beta chain is described in this entry. The data are from a study of T-cell memory formation after mild COVID-19. Libraries for TCRalpha and TCRbeta carried sample barcodes and unique molecular identifiers via 5'RACE. TCRdb re-derived calls from the 5' RACE reads in MiXCR, one entry per CDR3 protein. The data show about 350,000 distinct CDR3 sequences, around a fifth seen once. This clonotype originated in a young man who had mild COVID-19 (a few samples of this study predate the infection). Cell type and time point are not known. Sequenced sample: PBMCs or a T cell subset sorted from them (not recorded which).

The CDR3 spells CAIRAARGTSGGYTQYF. The CDR3 bases are TGTGCCATCAGAGCCGCACGCGGGACTAGCGGGGGCTATACGCAGTATTTT. The chain employs TRBV10-3 and TRBJ2-3; 14 positions match TRBD2. Germline CDR1 ENHRY, CDR2 SYGVKD. The CDR3 is 17 residues long. The J segment lost 7 bases and the V segment lost 6 bases, leaving 12 bases of the junction unmatched.